Listed below are T cell receptor beta chains from one sample, sequenced in a study of blood T cell repertoires in COVID-19. Method: immunoSEQ multiplex PCR; TCRdb's copy keeps in-frame clones and lacks some. The table records 120,000 or so clones, about four fifths of them present only once. The sequencing input was peripheral blood. These receptors originate from a woman aged 50 to 60 with acute or convalescent COVID-19. CDR3s include the opening cysteine and the closing phenylalanine or tryptophan. D genes are given only for firm matches.

D	V	CDR3
TRBD1	TRBV5-5	CASSSGQARGIYSGANVLTF
TRBD1	TRBV5-5	CASSSPTTGGIYGYTF
.	TRBV6-2/TRBV6-3	CASSYETVPSGANVLTF
TRBD1	TRBV6-5	CASSYRDRGEDGYTF
.	TRBV7-2	CASTVLDQPQHF
.	TRBV9	CASSVGGGQSPLHF
TRBD1	TRBV6-5	CASSYGMTGPEEKLFF
.	TRBV5-1	CASSLGSSGGTDTQYF
TRBD1	TRBV19	CASSRAGTGGTGANVLTF
.	TRBV9	CASSPSPSNSPLHF
.	TRBV4-1	CASSTTGFGAGELFF
.	TRBV19	CASSIAADRVGQYF
TRBD1	TRBV7-8	CASSFRDSNNEQFF
TRBD1	TRBV28	CAESGQGANEKLFF
.	TRBV11-2	CASSLRGTEAFF
.	TRBV21-1	CASTRSGGVFPKDLTDTQYF
TRBD1	TRBV25-1	CASSDLRTGYGYTF